One T cell receptor beta chain is described in this entry. Its antigen remains unknown. Isolated RNA was reverse transcribed into cDNA used as the sequencing template. Sequencing used immunoSEQ multiplex PCR; TCRdb keeps in-frame clones, though not all of them. The sample has about 140,000 clones, 86% seen once. This sample is part of a study of CD8+ T cells in alopecia areata. Study-wide context: Treatment comprised oral tofacitinib, 5 to 10 mg twice daily, in treated patients.

Overall study results and limits: Many expanded lesional clones persisted in scalp and blood during tofacitinib treatment. Scalp clonality and expanded CD8+ clones among the top 100 were significantly decreased by tofacitinib.

As to treatment: oral pan-JAK inhibitor, 5-10 mg twice daily. CDR1 is MNHEY and CDR2 is SMNVEV in the germline V gene (reference sequence). The V and J ends lost 1 base and 4 bases respectively, with 4 bases between them. The CDR3 covers 12 residues. The sequenced sample was CD8+ T cells sorted from blood, obtained at week 4, from a patient treated with tofacitinib. This chain joins TRBV27 and TRBJ1-1, with no clear D. The origin of this receptor is a human donor with alopecia areata. The CDR3 sequence: CASSLLGTEAFF. CDR3 bases: TGTGCCAGCAGTTTATTGGGCACTGAAGCTTTCTTT.